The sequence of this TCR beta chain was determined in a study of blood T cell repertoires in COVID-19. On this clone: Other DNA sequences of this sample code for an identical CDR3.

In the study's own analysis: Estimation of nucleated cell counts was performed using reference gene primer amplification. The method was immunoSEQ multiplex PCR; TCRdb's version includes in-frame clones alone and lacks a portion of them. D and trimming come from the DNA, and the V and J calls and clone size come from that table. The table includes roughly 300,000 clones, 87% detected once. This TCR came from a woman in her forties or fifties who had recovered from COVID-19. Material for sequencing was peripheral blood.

Here the CDR3 reads CASRRQGGTEAFF. DNA of the CDR3: TGTGCCAGCAGAAGACAGGGGGGCACTGAAGCTTTCTTT. The chain has TRBV6-5 and TRBJ1-1; TRBD1 matches 9 bases. The V and J ends lost 6 bases and 4 bases, in that order; junction bases with no gene match: 3. Looked up from germline, CDR1 is MNHEY and CDR2 is SVGAGI. There are 13 residues in the CDR3.